These 8 T cell receptor beta chains were all obtained from the same sample, sequenced in a study of shared clonotypes between healthy human individuals. Profiling relied on immunoSEQ multiplex PCR, and the TCRdb table lists in-frame clones only, not all of them. The table has fewer than 1.4 million clones, around three quarters seen once; the top ten hold around 0.61%. What was sequenced was memory CD4+ T cells from PBMCs. Stated subset: CD45RA-negative fraction. Every receptor here comes from a man aged 18 to 29 in good health. Some clones in this sample may be carry-over from other donors' samples.

The rearrangement uses TRBV6-1 and TRBJ1-5; the D gene is possibly TRBD1 (5 bases). The germline gives CDR1 MNHNS, CDR2 SASEGT. CDR3 length: 15 amino acids. V lost 7 bases to trimming and J lost 6 bases, with 19 bases between them. CDR3 sequence: CASTQRGGEGQPQHF. The CDR3 DNA is TGTGCCAGCACCCAGAGGGGAGGCGAGGGTCAGCCCCAGCATTTT.

The rearrangement links TRBV2 to TRBJ2-7; D unresolved. Trimming stripped 6 bases from V and 1 base from J, with 19 bases between. The CDR3 length is 16 residues. Per the germline V gene, CDR1 is SNHLY and CDR2 is FYNNEI. CDR3 nucleotide sequence: TGTGCCAGCAGCAAAGGGTTTCTCGTTCTATCCTACGAGCAGTACTTC. Translating gives CASSKGFLVLSYEQYF.

The rearrangement joins TRBV11-1 to TRBJ2-1; D uncertain. This CDR3 region has 13 residues. Germline lookup yields CDR1 SGHAT and CDR2 FQDESV (reference sequence). V was pared by 2 bases and J by 5 bases, with 7 bases between. The CDR3 protein is CASSLFRDNEQFF. Here the CDR3 DNA reads TGTGCCAGCAGCTTATTTCGGGACAATGAGCAGTTCTTC.

The chain's CDR3 is CASSSTGGAGYGYTF. The CDR3 DNA follows: TGTGCCAGCAGTTCGACAGGGGGCGCGGGCTATGGCTACACCTTC. The V gene is TRBV28, the J gene TRBJ1-2; 10 bases fit TRBD1. V gave up 4 bases and J gave up 4 bases; unmatched junction bases: 6. Germline V gene sequence: CDR1 MDHEN, CDR2 SYDVKM. The CDR3 loop spans 15 amino acids.

The V and J genes are TRBV19 and TRBJ2-6; the D is unclear. The CDR3 covers 18 residues. CDR1 LNHDA and CDR2 SQIVND come from the germline V gene (reference sequence). V shed 0 bases and J shed 0 bases, with 12 bases lying between them. DNA for the CDR3: TGTGCCAGTAGTATAGAATGGTTTGTCAACTCTGGGGCCAACGTCCTGACTTTC. This gives the protein CASSIEWFVNSGANVLTF.

This clone was counted a single time. The chain couples TRBV5-4 to TRBJ1-5; a weak D match, TRBD1 (5 bases). Germline CDR1 is SGHNT and CDR2 is YYREEE (reference sequence). V lost 3 bases to trimming and J lost 0 bases, with 16 bases between them. The CDR3 runs to 17 residues. The chain's CDR3 is CASSSSRGPHSNQPQHF. The CDR3 coding sequence is TGTGCCAGCAGCTCGAGCCGGGGCCCCCATAGCAATCAGCCCCAGCATTTT. Full variable domain (remainder filled in from reference TRBV5-4 and TRBJ1-5): ETGVTQSPTHLIKTRGQQVTLRCSSQSGHNTVSWYQQALGQGPQFIFQYYREEENGRGNFPPRFSGLQFPNYSSELNVNALELDDSALYLCASSSSRGPHSNQPQHFGDGTRLSIL.

This clone occurred many times. The CDR3 bases are TGTGCCAGCGGGGCGGCCAGCAGCACAGATACGCAGTATTTT. Translation gives CASGAASSTDTQYF. The chain joins TRBV6-5 to TRBJ2-3, with a possible D match to TRBD1 (5 bases). The CDR3 contains 14 residues. V lost 8 bases, J lost 0 bases, and 12 bases lay in between. CDR1 MNHEY and CDR2 SVGAGI come from the germline V gene.

This clone was detected a few times. The CDR3 sequence is CSVRKGDYGYTF. CDR3 coding DNA: TGCAGCGTCCGTAAGGGGGACTATGGCTACACCTTC. V gene TRBV29-1 combines with J gene TRBJ1-2, with D tentatively TRBD1 (6 bases). Trimming shortened V by 6 bases and J by 3 bases, and 11 bases separated the two germline ends. From germline, CDR1 is SQVTM and CDR2 ANQGSEA. The CDR3 has 12 amino acids.